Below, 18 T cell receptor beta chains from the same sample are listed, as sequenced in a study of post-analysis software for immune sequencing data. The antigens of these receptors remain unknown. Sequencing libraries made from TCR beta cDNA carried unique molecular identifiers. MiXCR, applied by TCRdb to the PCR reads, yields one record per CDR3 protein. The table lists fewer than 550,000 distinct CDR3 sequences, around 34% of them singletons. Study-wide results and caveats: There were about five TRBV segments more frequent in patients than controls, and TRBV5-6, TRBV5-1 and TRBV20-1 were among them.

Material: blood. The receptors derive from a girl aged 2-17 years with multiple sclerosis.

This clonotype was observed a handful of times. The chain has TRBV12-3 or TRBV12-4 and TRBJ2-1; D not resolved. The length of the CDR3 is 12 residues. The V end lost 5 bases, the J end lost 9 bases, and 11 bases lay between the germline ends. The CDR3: CASSTSEFEQFF. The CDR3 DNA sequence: TGTGCCAGCAGTACATCGGAGTTTGAGCAGTTCTTC.

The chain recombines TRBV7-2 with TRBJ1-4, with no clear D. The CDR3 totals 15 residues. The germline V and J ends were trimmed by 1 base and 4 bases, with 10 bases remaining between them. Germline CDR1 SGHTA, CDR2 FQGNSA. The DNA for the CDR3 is TGTGCCAGCAGCTTAGTTTCCGGGAATAATGAAAAACTGTTTTTT. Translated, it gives CASSLVSGNNEKLFF.

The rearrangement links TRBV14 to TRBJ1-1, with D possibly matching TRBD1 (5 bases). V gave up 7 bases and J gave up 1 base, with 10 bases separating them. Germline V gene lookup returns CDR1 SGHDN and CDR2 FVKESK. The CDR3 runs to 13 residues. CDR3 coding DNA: TGTGCCAGCACCGGGGGGGGGAACACTGAAGCTTTCTTT. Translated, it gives CASTGGGNTEAFF.

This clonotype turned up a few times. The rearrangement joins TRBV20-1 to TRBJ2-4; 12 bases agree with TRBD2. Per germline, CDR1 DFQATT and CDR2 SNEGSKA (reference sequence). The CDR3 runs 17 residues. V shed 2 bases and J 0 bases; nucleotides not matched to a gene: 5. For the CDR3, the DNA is TGCAGTGCTAGACTAGCGGGGGGGCTTCTAGCCAAAAACATTCAGTACTTC. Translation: CSARLAGGLLAKNIQYF.

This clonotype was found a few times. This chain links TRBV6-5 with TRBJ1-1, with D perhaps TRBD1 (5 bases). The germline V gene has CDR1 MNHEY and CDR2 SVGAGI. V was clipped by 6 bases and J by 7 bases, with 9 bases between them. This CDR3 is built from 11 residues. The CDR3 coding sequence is TGTGCCAGCAGGGGACTTGGTGAAGCTTTCTTT. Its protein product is CASRGLGEAFF.

The CDR3 coding sequence is TGCAGTGCAAGACCTTCAGGGATCCCAAACTATGGCTACACCTTC. Translated: CSARPSGIPNYGYTF. The chain employs TRBV20-1 and TRBJ1-2; tentatively, D is TRBD1 (5 bases). The CDR3 is 15 amino acids. Per germline, CDR1 DFQATT and CDR2 SNEGSKA (reference sequence). Trimming removed 6 bases from V and 2 bases from J, with 19 bases in between.

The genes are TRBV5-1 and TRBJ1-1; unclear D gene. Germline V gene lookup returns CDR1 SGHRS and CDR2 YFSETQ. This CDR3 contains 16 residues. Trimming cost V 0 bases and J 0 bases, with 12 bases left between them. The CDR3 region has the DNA TGCGCCAGCAGCTTGGCCCGGACGGACTTGAACACTGAAGCTTTCTTT. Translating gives CASSLARTDLNTEAFF. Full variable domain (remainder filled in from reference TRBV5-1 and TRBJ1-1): KAGVTQTPRYLIKTRGQQVTLSCSPISGHRSVSWYQQTPGQGLQFLFEYFSETQRNKGNFPGRFSGRQFSNSRSEMNVSTLELGDSALYLCASSLARTDLNTEAFFGQGTRLTVV.

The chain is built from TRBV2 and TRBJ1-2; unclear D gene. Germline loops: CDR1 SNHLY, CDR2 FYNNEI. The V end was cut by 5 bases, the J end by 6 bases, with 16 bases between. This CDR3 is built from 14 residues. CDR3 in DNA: TGTGCCAGCAGTTATGGGCCGGGGTCCCATGGCTACACCTTC. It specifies CASSYGPGSHGYTF.

The CDR3 sequence is CASSPTHQQGPEETQYF. In DNA, the CDR3 is TGTGCCAGCAGCCCGACACACCAACAGGGACCCGAAGAGACCCAGTACTTC. The rearrangement links TRBV4-2 to TRBJ2-5, with D possibly TRBD1 on 6 matching bases. This CDR3 is built from 17 residues. Trimming cost V 4 bases and J 3 bases, with 21 bases left between them. The germline gives CDR1 LGHNA, CDR2 YNFKEQ.

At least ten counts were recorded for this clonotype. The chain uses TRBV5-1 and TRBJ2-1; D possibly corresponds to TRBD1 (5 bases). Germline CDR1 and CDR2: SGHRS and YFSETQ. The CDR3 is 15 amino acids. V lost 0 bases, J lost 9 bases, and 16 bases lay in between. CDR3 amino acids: CASSLALLGLGEQFF. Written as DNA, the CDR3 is TGCGCCAGCAGCTTGGCCCTTTTGGGGCTGGGTGAGCAGTTCTTC.

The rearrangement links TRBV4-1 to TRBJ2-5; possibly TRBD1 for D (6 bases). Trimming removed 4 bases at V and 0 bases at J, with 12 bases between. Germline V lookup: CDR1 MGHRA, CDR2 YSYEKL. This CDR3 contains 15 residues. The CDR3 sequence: CASSPTTGNQETQYF. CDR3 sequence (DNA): TGCGCCAGCAGCCCGACAACAGGGAACCAAGAGACCCAGTACTTC.

Here the CDR3 DNA reads TGCGCCAGCAGCTTTACTTTGGGCTCGGAGACCCAGTACTTC. Protein: CASSFTLGSETQYF. The chain links TRBV5-1 to TRBJ2-5; D call uncertain. The CDR3 is 14 amino acids. V lost 2 bases to trimming and J lost 5 bases, with 13 bases between them. Germline CDR1 is SGHRS and CDR2 is YFSETQ.

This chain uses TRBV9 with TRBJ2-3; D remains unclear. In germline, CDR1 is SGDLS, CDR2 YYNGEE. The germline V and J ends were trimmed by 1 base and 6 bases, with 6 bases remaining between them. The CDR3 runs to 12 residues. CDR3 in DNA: TGTGCCAGCAGCGTACACCCGGATACGCAGTATTTT. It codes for CASSVHPDTQYF.

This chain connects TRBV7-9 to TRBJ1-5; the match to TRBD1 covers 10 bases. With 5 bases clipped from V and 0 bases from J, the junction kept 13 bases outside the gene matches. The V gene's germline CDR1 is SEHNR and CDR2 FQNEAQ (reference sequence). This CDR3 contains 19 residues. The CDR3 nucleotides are TGTGCCAGCAGCCAAGACGGGACAGGGGCGATCAATAGCAATCAGCCCCAGCATTTT. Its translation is CASSQDGTGAINSNQPQHF. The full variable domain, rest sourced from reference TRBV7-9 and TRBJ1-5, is DTGVSQNPRHKITKRGQNVTFRCDPISEHNRLYWYRQTLGQGPEFLTYFQNEAQLEKSRLLSDRFSAERPKGSFSTLEIQRTEQGDSAMYLCASSQDGTGAINSNQPQHFGDGTRLSIL.

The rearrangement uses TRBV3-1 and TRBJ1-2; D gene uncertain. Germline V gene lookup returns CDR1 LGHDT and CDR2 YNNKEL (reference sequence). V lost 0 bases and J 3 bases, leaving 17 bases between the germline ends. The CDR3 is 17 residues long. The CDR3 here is CASSQEVVLGIDYGYTF. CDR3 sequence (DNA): TGTGCCAGCAGCCAAGAAGTAGTGCTGGGAATAGACTATGGCTACACCTTC.

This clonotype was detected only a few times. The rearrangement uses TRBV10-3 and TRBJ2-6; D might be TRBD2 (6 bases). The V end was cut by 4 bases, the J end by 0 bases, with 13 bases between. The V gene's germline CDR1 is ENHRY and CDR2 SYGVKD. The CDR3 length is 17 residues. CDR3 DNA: TGTGCCATCAGTGCCGGGGGAGAGTCCTCTGGGGCCAACGTCCTGACTTTC. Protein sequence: CAISAGGESSGANVLTF.

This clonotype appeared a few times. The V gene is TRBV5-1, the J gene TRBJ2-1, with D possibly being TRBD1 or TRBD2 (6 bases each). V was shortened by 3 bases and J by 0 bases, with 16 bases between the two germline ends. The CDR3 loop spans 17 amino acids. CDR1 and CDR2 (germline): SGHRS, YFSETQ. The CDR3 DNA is TGCGCCAGCAGCTCTCTCCGAGGGGGGAGCTCCTACAATGAGCAGTTCTTC. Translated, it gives CASSSLRGGSSYNEQFF.

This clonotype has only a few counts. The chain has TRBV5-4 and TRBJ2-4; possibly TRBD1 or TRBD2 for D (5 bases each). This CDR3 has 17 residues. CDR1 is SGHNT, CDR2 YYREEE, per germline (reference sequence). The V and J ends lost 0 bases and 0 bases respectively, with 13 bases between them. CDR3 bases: TGTGCCAGCAGCTTGGGAGGGGTGAGGCTAGCCAAAAACATTCAGTACTTC. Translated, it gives CASSLGGVRLAKNIQYF.